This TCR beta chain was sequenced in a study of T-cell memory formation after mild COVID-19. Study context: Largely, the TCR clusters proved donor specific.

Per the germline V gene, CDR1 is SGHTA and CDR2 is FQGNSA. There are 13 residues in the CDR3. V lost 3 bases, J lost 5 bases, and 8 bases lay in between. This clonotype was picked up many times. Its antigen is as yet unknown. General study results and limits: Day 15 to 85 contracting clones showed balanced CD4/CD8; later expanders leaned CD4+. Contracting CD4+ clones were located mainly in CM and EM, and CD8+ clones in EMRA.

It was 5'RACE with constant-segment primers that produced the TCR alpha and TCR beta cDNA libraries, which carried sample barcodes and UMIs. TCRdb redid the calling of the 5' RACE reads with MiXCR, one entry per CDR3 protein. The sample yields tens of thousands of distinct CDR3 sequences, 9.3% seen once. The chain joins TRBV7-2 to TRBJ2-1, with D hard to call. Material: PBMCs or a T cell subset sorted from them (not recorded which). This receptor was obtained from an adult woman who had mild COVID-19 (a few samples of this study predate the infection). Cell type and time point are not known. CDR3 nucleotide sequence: TGTGCCAGCAGCTTTAAGGACCACAATGAGCAGTTCTTC. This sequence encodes CASSFKDHNEQFF.